Below are 7 T cell receptor beta chains sequenced from a single sample in a study of human thymus T cells. The assay was immunoSEQ multiplex PCR, and TCRdb's table has in-frame clones only and misses some. This sample has roughly 120,000 clones, with around 94% found just once. Thymus tissue for the work was resected from patients undergoing corrective heart surgery. Sequenced material: thymus tissue. The receptors were gathered from a boy in the first two years of life with a congenital heart defect but otherwise immunologically healthy.

The chain links TRBV30 to TRBJ2-5; D might be TRBD2 (6 bases). CDR3 length equals 17 residues. Trimming removed 2 bases from V and 2 bases from J, with 21 bases in between. From germline, CDR1 is GTSNPN and CDR2 SVGIG (reference sequence). The CDR3 spells CAWSPRTKAGIQETQYF. The CDR3 nucleotides read TGTGCCTGGAGTCCTAGGACTAAAGCGGGCATTCAAGAGACCCAGTACTTC. Combining the CDR3 with reference TRBV30 and TRBJ2-5 gives the whole variable domain SQTIHQWPATLVQPVGSPLSLECTVEGTSNPNLYWYRQAAGRGLQLLFYSVGIGQISSEVPQNLSASRPQDRQFILSSKKLLLSDSGFYLCAWSPRTKAGIQETQYFGPGTRLLVL.

The V and J genes are TRBV6-1 and TRBJ1-2; the match to TRBD1 covers 9 bases. Germline CDR1 reads MNHNS; CDR2 reads SASEGT. The CDR3 has 18 amino acids. Losses at the gene ends were 4 bases for V and 1 base for J; bases not matched to a gene: 13. In DNA, the CDR3 is TGTGCCAGCAGTGGTCTCCGGGACAGGGACAGGTTTAACTATGGCTACACCTTC. It translates to CASSGLRDRDRFNYGYTF.

The chain is built from TRBV27 and TRBJ2-7; 7 bases are shared with TRBD2. Germline values: CDR1 MNHEY, CDR2 SMNVEV (reference sequence). The CDR3 is made up of 14 amino acids. With V trimmed by 2 bases and J by 0 bases, 1 base remained unmatched. The CDR3 here is CASSLRGGSYEQYF. The CDR3 DNA reads TGTGCCAGCAGTTTACGCGGGGGCTCCTACGAGCAGTACTTC.

V and J are TRBV4-1 and TRBJ1-2; 7 positions agree with TRBD1. Germline CDR1 is MGHRA and CDR2 is YSYEKL. CDR3 length equals 19 residues. J was trimmed by 3 bases and V by 4 bases; bases with no gene match: 20. The CDR3: CASSRKRGGGSDRDYGYTF. CDR3 bases: TGCGCCAGCAGCCGAAAAAGGGGAGGGGGCTCGGACCGGGACTATGGCTACACCTTC.

The V gene is TRBV6-5, the J gene TRBJ2-5; D is ambiguous. The CDR3 runs 13 residues. Germline V gene sequence: CDR1 MNHEY, CDR2 SVGAGI. V lost 4 bases and J 6 bases, leaving 12 bases between the germline ends. DNA of the CDR3: TGTGCCAGCAGTTTTCGGACCTCGCAGACCCAGTACTTC. It is translated as CASSFRTSQTQYF.

The chain employs TRBV9 and TRBJ2-1; the match to TRBD2 covers 8 bases. Germline V gives CDR1 SGDLS, CDR2 YYNGEE. The V gene end was trimmed by 3 bases and the J gene end by 5 bases; junction bases not matched to a gene: 7. The CDR3 is 15 residues long. CDR3 coding DNA: TGTGCCAGCAGCGCGGGTAGCGGGACGCACAATGAGCAGTTCTTC. Translating gives CASSAGSGTHNEQFF.

The chain has TRBV19 and TRBJ2-5; D remains unclear. V lost 6 bases and J 6 bases, leaving 17 bases between the germline ends. Germline V CDR1 and CDR2: LNHDA, SQIVND (reference sequence). The CDR3 is 14 amino acids. CDR3 coding DNA: TGTGCCAGTAGCTCCAAAGTCAAGGGAAAGACCCAGTACTTC. This encodes CASSSKVKGKTQYF. Combining the CDR3 with reference TRBV19 and TRBJ2-5 gives the whole variable domain DGGITQSPKYLFRKEGQNVTLSCEQNLNHDAMYWYRQDPGQGLRLIYYSQIVNDFQKGDIAEGYSVSREKKESFPLTVTSAQKNPTAFYLCASSSKVKGKTQYFGPGTRLLVL.